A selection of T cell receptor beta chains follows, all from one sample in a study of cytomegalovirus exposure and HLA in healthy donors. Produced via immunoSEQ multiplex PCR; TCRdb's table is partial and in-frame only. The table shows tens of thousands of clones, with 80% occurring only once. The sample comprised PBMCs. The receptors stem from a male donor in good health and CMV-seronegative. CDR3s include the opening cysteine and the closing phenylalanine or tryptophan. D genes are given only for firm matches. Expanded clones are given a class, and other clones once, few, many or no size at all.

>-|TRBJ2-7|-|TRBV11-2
TGTGCCAGCAGCCACAGAACCGAGCAGTACTTC
CASSHRTEQYF
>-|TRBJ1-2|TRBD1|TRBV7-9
TGTGCCGAGGGGGGGACAGGGGTCATCGGCTACACCTTC
CAEGGTGVIGYTF
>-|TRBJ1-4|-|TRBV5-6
TGTGCCAGCAGCTTGTTCCTGGAGAATGAAAAACTGTTTTTT
CASSLFLENEKLFF
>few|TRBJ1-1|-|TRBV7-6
TGTGCCAGCAGTGCTCGCGCGGGCTCAAGGACTGAAGCTTTCTTT
CASSARAGSRTEAFF
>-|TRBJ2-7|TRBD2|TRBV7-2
TGTGCCAGCAGCTTAGTTAGCGGGAGCAAGACCTACGAGCAGTACTTC
CASSLVSGSKTYEQYF
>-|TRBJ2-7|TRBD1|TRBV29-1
TGCAGCGTGGGGGACAGGGTAACCTACGAGCAGTACTTC
CSVGDRVTYEQYF
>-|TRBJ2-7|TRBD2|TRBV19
TGTGCCAGTAGTAAGGCTAGCGGGGCACCCTCCTACGAGCAGTACTTC
CASSKASGAPSYEQYF
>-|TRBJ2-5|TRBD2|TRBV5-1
TGCGCCAGCAGCCGTCGGACTAGCGGCATCCAAGAGACCCAGTACTTC
CASSRRTSGIQETQYF
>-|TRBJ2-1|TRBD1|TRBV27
TGTGCCAGCAGTCCCAGGACAGGGTTGGGCAATGAGCAGTTCTTC
CASSPRTGLGNEQFF
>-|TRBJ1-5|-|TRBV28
TGTGCCAGCAGTTTGTACAGAGCCAATCAGCCCCAGCATTTT
CASSLYRANQPQHF
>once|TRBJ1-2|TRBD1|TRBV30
TGTGCCTGGAATGCAGGGGGCTTGGAAGGCTACACCTTC
CAWNAGGLEGYTF
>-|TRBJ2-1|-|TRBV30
TGTGCCTGGAGAACACCCGACAGGTACAATGAGCAGTTCTTC
CAWRTPDRYNEQFF
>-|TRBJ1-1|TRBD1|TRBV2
TGTGCCAGCAGAGAGACAGGGGGAATGGCCAACACTGAAGCTTTCTTT
CASRETGGMANTEAFF
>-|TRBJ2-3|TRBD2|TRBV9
TGTGCCAGCAGCCAGGCTAATATTCTAGCGGGGACAGATACGCAGTATTTT
CASSQANILAGTDTQYF
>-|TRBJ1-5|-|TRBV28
TGTGCCAGCAGTCCCCTCGCGGGGGGCAATCAGCCCCAGAATTTT
CASSPLAGGNQPQNF
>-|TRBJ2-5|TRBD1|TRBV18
TGTGCCAGCTCACCGGGACAGCGTCAAGAGACCCAGTACTTC
CASSPGQRQETQYF
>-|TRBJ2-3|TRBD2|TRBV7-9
TGTGCTAGCAGCTTAGCGGGCGCAGAAGATACGCAGTATTTT
CASSLAGAEDTQYF
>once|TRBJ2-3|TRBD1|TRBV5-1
TGCGCCAGCAGCTGGCTGACAGGGGCCGGGACAGATACGCAGTATTTT
CASSWLTGAGTDTQYF
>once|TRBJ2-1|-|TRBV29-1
TGCAGCGTGGAGGGGGGGCAGGGTCACTCCTACAATGAGCAGTTCTTC
CSVEGGQGHSYNEQFF
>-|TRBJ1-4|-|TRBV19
TGTGCCAGTAGGGCTTCATGGACAGATTTTAAAGGGAGACTGTTTTTT
CASRASWTDFKGRLFF
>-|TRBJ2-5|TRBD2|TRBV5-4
TGTGCCAGCAGCTTGGGGCTAGCGGGGGCCCAAGAGACCCAGTACTTC
CASSLGLAGAQETQYF
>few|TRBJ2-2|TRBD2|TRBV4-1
TGCGCCAGCAGCCCGCAAGGGACTAGCGGGACGAACACCGGGGAGCTGTTTTTT
CASSPQGTSGTNTGELFF
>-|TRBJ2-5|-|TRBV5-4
TGTGCCAGCAGTATCGCGCCTGGGGACACCTTCCAAGAGACCCAGTACTTC
CASSIAPGDTFQETQYF
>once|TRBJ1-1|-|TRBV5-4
TGTGCCAGCAGCTTTAGGCAGGGTCCTGAAGCTTTCTTT
CASSFRQGPEAFF
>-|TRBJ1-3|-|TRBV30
TGTGCCTGGGGGCCTGGAAACACCATATATTTT
CAWGPGNTIYF
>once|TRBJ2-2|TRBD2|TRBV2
TGTGCCAGCAGTGAATGGACTAGCGGGAACACCGGGGAGCTGTTTTTT
CASSEWTSGNTGELFF
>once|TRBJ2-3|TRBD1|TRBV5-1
TGCGCCAGCAGCTTGTGGCCAGGGGGTATTTCCACAGATACGCAGTATTTT
CASSLWPGGISTDTQYF
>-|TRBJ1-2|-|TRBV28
TGTGCCAGCAGTTCGGCGGGGGGCAACTATGGCTACACCTTC
CASSSAGGNYGYTF
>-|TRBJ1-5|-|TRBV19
TGTGCCAGTAGACACATGCAGGGTGGCAATCAGCCCCAGAATTTT
CASRHMQGGNQPQNF
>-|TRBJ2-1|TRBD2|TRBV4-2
TGTGCCAGCAGCCAAGATCCCCGGACTAGCGGCAATGAGCAGTTCTTC
CASSQDPRTSGNEQFF
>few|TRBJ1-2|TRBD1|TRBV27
TGTGCCAGCAGTCGCCCAGGGGGCGATGGCTACACCTTC
CASSRPGGDGYTF
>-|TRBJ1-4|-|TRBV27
TGTGCCAGCAGTCCTAGTCGTTGGGAAAAACTGTTTTTT
CASSPSRWEKLFF
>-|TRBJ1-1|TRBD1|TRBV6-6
TGTGCCAGCTTGGATTTGGGACAGGGGGCGAGCACTGAAGCTTTCTTT
CASLDLGQGASTEAFF
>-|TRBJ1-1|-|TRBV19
TGTGCCAGTAGTTCTAACCGCGGGACTGAAGCTTTCTTT
CASSSNRGTEAFF
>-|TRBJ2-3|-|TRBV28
TGTGCCTCCCAGGGGTTCTTGTGGGCAGATACGCAGTATTTT
CASQGFLWADTQYF
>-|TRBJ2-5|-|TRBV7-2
TGTGCCAGCAGCTTAGGGCAGAAAGAGACCCAGTACTTC
CASSLGQKETQYF
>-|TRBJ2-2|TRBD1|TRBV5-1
TGCGCCAGCAGCTTGGACAGGGGGCTGATCGGGGAGCTGTTTTTT
CASSLDRGLIGELFF
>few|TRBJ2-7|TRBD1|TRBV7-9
TGTGCCAGCAGCACTGGACAGGGGAGGTTCCACGAGCAGTACTTC
CASSTGQGRFHEQYF
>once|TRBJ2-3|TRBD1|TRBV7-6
TGTGCCAGCAGCTACGGACAGGGTTGGACAGATACGCAGTATTTT
CASSYGQGWTDTQYF
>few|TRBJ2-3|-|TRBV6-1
TGTGCCAGCAGTGGCCGTGGACAGCTTAGCACAGATACGCAGTATTTT
CASSGRGQLSTDTQYF
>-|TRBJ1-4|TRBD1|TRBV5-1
TGCGCCAGCAGCTTGGCTGGGACAGAGAATGAAAAACTGTTTTTT
CASSLAGTENEKLFF
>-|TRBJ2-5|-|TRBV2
TGTGCCAGCAGTGGGGCCAGCCAAGAGACCCAGTACTTC
CASSGASQETQYF
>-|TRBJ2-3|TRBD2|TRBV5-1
TGCGCCAGCAGCTTGGCTAGCGGGAGCACAGATACGCAGTATTTT
CASSLASGSTDTQYF
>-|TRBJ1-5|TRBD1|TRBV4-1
TGCGCCAGCAGCCAACAGACAGGGGTGAATCAGCCCCAGCATTTT
CASSQQTGVNQPQHF
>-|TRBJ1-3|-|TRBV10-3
TGTGCCATCAAACGGGGCTCTGGAAACACCATATATTTT
CAIKRGSGNTIYF
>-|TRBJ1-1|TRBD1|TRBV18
TGTGCCAGCTCACCCGGGACAGGTCGAAACACTGAAGCTTTCTTT
CASSPGTGRNTEAFF
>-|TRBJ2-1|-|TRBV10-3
TGTGCCATCAGGGCATACAATGAGCAGTTCTTC
CAIRAYNEQFF